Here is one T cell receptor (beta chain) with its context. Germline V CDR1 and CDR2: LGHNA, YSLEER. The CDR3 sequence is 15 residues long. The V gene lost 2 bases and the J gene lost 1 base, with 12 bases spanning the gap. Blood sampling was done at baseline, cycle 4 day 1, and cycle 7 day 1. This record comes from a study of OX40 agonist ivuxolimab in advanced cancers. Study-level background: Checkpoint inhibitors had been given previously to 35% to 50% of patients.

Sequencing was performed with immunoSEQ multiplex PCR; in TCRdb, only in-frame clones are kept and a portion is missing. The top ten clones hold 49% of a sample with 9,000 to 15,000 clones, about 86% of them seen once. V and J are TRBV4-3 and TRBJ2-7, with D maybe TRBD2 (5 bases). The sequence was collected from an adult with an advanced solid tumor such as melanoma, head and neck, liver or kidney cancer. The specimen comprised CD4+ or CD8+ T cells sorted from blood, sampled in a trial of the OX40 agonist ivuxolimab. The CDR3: CASSQFADSSYEQYF. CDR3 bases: TGCGCCAGCAGCCAATTTGCGGACTCGTCCTACGAGCAGTACTTC.